Presented here are 28 T cell receptor beta chains from one specimen sequenced in a study of blood T cells in healthy people across ages. Primed by a sample-barcoded 5' primer and a J-beta primer mix, a second PCR proceeded for roughly 6 to 12 cycles. TCRdb called the 5' RACE reads again in MiXCR, with one record for every CDR3 protein. The table shows 850,000 to 950,000 distinct CDR3 sequences, with about 30% occurring only once. Material: blood. These receptors all come from a woman older than 75 in good health.

Ten or more counts support this clonotype. The rearrangement links TRBV7-9 to TRBJ2-5; 7 nucleotides line up with TRBD1. J was trimmed by 5 bases and V by 1 base; bases with no gene match: 7. CDR1 is SEHNR and CDR2 is FQNEAQ in the germline V gene (reference sequence). This CDR3 region has 15 residues. CDR3 nucleotide sequence: TGTGCCAGCAGCTTAGTTGGCAGGGGGAAGGAGACCCAGTACTTC. Its translation: CASSLVGRGKETQYF.

This clonotype was counted between two and nine times. This may be a read error: a much more frequent sequence differs by one nucleotide. The gene calls are TRBV7-2 and TRBJ2-1; D gene uncertain. Looked up from germline, CDR1 is SGHTA and CDR2 is FQGNSA. The CDR3 has 12 amino acids. The V and J ends lost 1 base and 8 bases respectively, with 6 bases between them. Here the CDR3 DNA reads TGTGCCAGCAGCTTAGGGAAGGATGAGCAGTTCTTC. Its protein is CASSLGKDEQFF.

This clonotype has a count of ten or more. This chain connects TRBV18 to TRBJ2-6; no reliable D call. This CDR3 region has 16 residues. Trimming left V 3 bases short and J 0 bases short, with 9 bases between. CDR1 is KGHSH, CDR2 LQKENI, per germline. Written as DNA, the CDR3 is TGTGCCAGCTCACCTGACATACTCTCTGGGGCCAACGTCCTGACTTTC. Protein product: CASSPDILSGANVLTF.

The chain combines TRBV4-3 with TRBJ1-2; 12 bases fit TRBD1. From germline, CDR1 is LGHNA and CDR2 YSLEER. Trimming took 6 bases from V and 8 from J; bases not matched to a gene: 7. CDR3 length equals 14 residues. DNA for the CDR3: TGCGCCAGCAGAAAGGGACAGGGGGCGGAAGGCTACACCTTC. It yields the protein CASRKGQGAEGYTF.

There are many counts of this clonotype. The chain carries TRBV12-3 or TRBV12-4 and TRBJ2-1, with D perhaps assigned TRBD1 or TRBD2 (5 bases each). Trimming left V 7 bases short and J 2 bases short, with 9 bases between. This CDR3 has 13 residues. In nucleotides, the CDR3 is TGTGCCAGCACCGAGGGGACCTACAATGAGCAGTTCTTC. Translating gives CASTEGTYNEQFF.

This clonotype appeared many times. This chain uses TRBV7-9 with TRBJ2-5, with 9 positions matching TRBD1. There are 15 residues in the CDR3. Germline lookup yields CDR1 SEHNR and CDR2 FQNEAQ (reference sequence). V lost 5 bases, J lost 1 base, and 5 bases stayed unmatched. The DNA for the CDR3 is TGTGCCAGCAGCCCCGGACAGGGGACCCAAGAGACCCAGTACTTC. Protein sequence: CASSPGQGTQETQYF.

The chain couples TRBV24-1 to TRBJ1-6; D is ambiguous. This CDR3 spans 13 amino acids. The V gene lost 7 bases and the J gene lost 4 bases, with 7 bases spanning the gap. CDR1 and CDR2 from the germline V gene are KGHDR and SFDVKD. CDR3 region: CATRATYNSPLHF. CDR3 in DNA: TGTGCCACCAGGGCAACTTATAATTCACCCCTCCACTTT.

This clonotype was observed once. V is TRBV12-3 or TRBV12-4 and J is TRBJ1-2; TRBD1 aligns across 9 bases. The ends lost 5 bases at V and 6 bases at J; junction bases unmatched: 10. This CDR3 is 15 amino acids long. This CDR3 is CASSKTGGEANGYTF. CDR3 sequence (DNA): TGTGCCAGCAGTAAGACAGGGGGGGAGGCAAATGGCTACACCTTC.

This chain links TRBV20-1 with TRBJ2-7; D may be TRBD2 (5 bases). From germline, CDR1 is DFQATT and CDR2 SNEGSKA (reference sequence). The V and J ends lost 7 bases and 1 base respectively, with 17 bases between them. The CDR3 sequence is 14 residues long. CDR3 sequence: CSVEFPSRSYEQYF. For the CDR3, the DNA is TGCAGTGTTGAATTTCCTAGCCGGTCCTACGAGCAGTACTTC.

The chain carries TRBV10-3 and TRBJ1-2, with 9 bases matching TRBD1. The CDR3 contains 16 residues. V shed 5 bases and J 2 bases; nucleotides not matched to a gene: 9. CDR1 is ENHRY, CDR2 SYGVKD, per germline. CDR3 bases: TGTGCCATCAGTAAAAGCGCCGGGACAGGGAACTATGGCTACACCTTC. It yields the protein CAISKSAGTGNYGYTF.

This clonotype appeared many times. The chain links TRBV6-2 or TRBV6-3 to TRBJ2-1; D unclear. Per germline, CDR1 MNHEY and CDR2 SVGEGT. The CDR3 has 15 amino acids. Trimming cost V 2 bases and J 0 bases, with 8 bases left between them. CDR3: CASSYDSSSYNEQFF. Written as DNA, the CDR3 is TGTGCCAGCAGTTACGATTCCAGCTCCTACAATGAGCAGTTCTTC.

The gene calls are TRBV7-2 and TRBJ2-1, with unresolved D. The germline V gene has CDR1 SGHTA and CDR2 FQGNSA. V lost 0 bases, J lost 5 bases, and 8 bases lay in between. The length of the CDR3 is 14 residues. DNA of the CDR3: TGTGCCAGCAGCTTAGCGGTGCTTGACAATGAGCAGTTCTTC. This gives the protein CASSLAVLDNEQFF.

This chain joins TRBV5-1 and TRBJ2-3; TRBD2 agrees at 7 bases. From germline, CDR1 is SGHRS and CDR2 YFSETQ. CDR3 length: 15 amino acids. V lost 6 bases and J lost 0; bases outside the gene matches: 7. The CDR3 DNA follows: TGCGCCAGCACCCAGGGTAGCGGGAGCACAGATACGCAGTATTTT. It specifies CASTQGSGSTDTQYF.

This clonotype was counted between two and nine times. V is TRBV7-9 and J is TRBJ2-1; D possibly matches TRBD1 or TRBD2 (6 bases each). Germline loops: CDR1 SEHNR, CDR2 FQNEAQ (reference sequence). Trimming took 4 bases from V and 10 from J, leaving 26 bases between them. This CDR3 has 17 amino acids. The CDR3 region has the DNA TGTGCCAGCAGCTCTCGGGGGTATAACGGGGGCAACCTAGAGCAGTTCTTC. Amino acids: CASSSRGYNGGNLEQFF.

This clonotype has ten or more counts. The chain links TRBV20-1 to TRBJ2-1; TRBD2 matches 15 bases. The junction had 9 bases not matched to a gene; V was cut back by 3 bases and J by 0 bases. Germline CDR1 and CDR2: DFQATT and SNEGSKA (reference sequence). The CDR3 has 19 residues. CDR3 region: CSASHAGTSGRSSYNEQFF. CDR3 nucleotides: TGCAGTGCTAGCCACGCCGGGACTAGCGGGAGGTCCTCCTACAATGAGCAGTTCTTC.

Only a few counts were recorded for this clonotype. This sequence joins TRBV7-2 and TRBJ2-3; TRBD2 matches 15 bases. This CDR3 is 16 amino acids long. V trimming: 5 bases; J trimming: 5 bases; junction bases outside the gene matches: 5. Germline V gene lookup returns CDR1 SGHTA and CDR2 FQGNSA. This chain's CDR3 is CASSLGLAGGEDTQYF. The CDR3 DNA sequence: TGTGCCAGCAGCCTGGGACTAGCGGGGGGCGAAGATACGCAGTATTTT.

The chain has TRBV5-6 and TRBJ1-4; TRBD1 might be the D (5 bases). The CDR3 covers 13 residues. Germline lookup yields CDR1 SGHDT and CDR2 YYEEEE. Trimming left V 7 bases short and J 7 bases short, with 14 bases between. The CDR3 loop is CASCGGLGEKLFF. The CDR3 coding sequence is TGTGCCAGCTGCGGGGGTTTGGGTGAAAAACTGTTTTTT.

CDR3: CASGPGQGRADTQYF. In nucleotides, the CDR3 is TGTGCCAGCGGTCCGGGACAGGGTAGGGCAGATACGCAGTATTTT. The chain has TRBV6-1 and TRBJ2-3, with 9 positions matching TRBD1. V gave up 8 bases and J gave up 4 bases; unmatched junction bases: 10. Germline loops: CDR1 MNHNS, CDR2 SASEGT. This CDR3 comprises 15 residues.

This clonotype was seen repeatedly, ten times or more. This CDR3 is CASSLYARGNGYTF. The CDR3 coding sequence is TGTGCCAGCAGCTTGTATGCTAGGGGCAATGGCTACACCTTC. This rearrangement joins TRBV7-2 to TRBJ1-2, with D perhaps TRBD1 (5 bases). In germline, CDR1 is SGHTA, CDR2 FQGNSA. Trimming took off 3 bases at V and 6 bases at J, with 14 bases between the two ends. The CDR3 covers 14 residues.

Notes on this clonotype: Since a much larger clone is just one base distant, this may be a read error. The rearrangement links TRBV6-5 to TRBJ2-5; 7 bases align to TRBD2. The germline CDR1 and CDR2 sequences are MNHEY and SVGAGI. The CDR3 loop spans 17 amino acids. In DNA, the CDR3 is TGTGCCAGCAGTTCCTCCGTTTTCGCGGGGGATCAAGAGGCCCAGTACTTC. It specifies CASSSSVFAGDQEAQYF.

This clonotype was seen ten or more times. The V call is TRBV25-1, the J call TRBJ1-2; tentative D call: TRBD1 (5 bases). The CDR3 has 14 amino acids. Trimming shortened V by 7 bases and J by 7 bases, and 19 bases separated the two germline ends. Germline CDR1 is MGHDK and CDR2 is SYGVNS. For the CDR3, the DNA is TGTGCCAGCACTCCATCGGGGGGTAGTGGTGGCTACACCTTC. The encoded protein is CASTPSGGSGGYTF.

A note on this clonotype: Given a much more abundant clone one base away, this may be a read error. V usage is TRBV24-1 and J usage is TRBJ2-1; a weak D match, TRBD2 (6 bases). This CDR3 is 14 amino acids long. V lost 4 bases and J lost 9, with 15 bases in between. Germline V CDR1 and CDR2: KGHDR, SFDVKD. The CDR3 sequence: CATSEGTPPSEQFF. The CDR3 DNA sequence: TGTGCCACCAGTGAAGGGACTCCCCCCAGTGAGCAGTTCTTC.

On this clonotype: A single base separates this from a much larger clone, so it may be a read error. The J gene is TRBJ2-5, the V gene TRBV7-9; the match to TRBD2 covers 10 bases. The CDR3 runs to 15 residues. Germline V gene sequence: CDR1 SEHNR, CDR2 FQNEAQ (reference sequence). Trimming cost V 5 bases and J 11 bases; bases outside gene matches: 14. The CDR3 DNA reads TGTGCCAGCAGCCTAGGCAGCGGGGGGGCTTCACAGCAGTACTTC. As protein: CASSLGSGGASQQYF.

The chain joins TRBV21-1 to TRBJ1-5. TRBV21-1 is annotated as a pseudogene. This CDR3 has 17 residues. The CDR3 here is CASSKGLHSCSNQPQHF. The CDR3 coding sequence is TGTGCCAGCAGCAAAGGTCTGCACAGTTGTAGCAATCAGCCCCAGCATTTT.

A remark on this clonotype: This may stem from a read error, because a much larger clone lies one nucleotide away. The CDR3 region is CACSWGGLSSGANVLTF. The CDR3 nucleotides read TGTGCCTGCAGTTGGGGCGGACTGAGCTCTGGGGCCAACGTCCTGACTTTC. V and J are TRBV6-2 or TRBV6-3 and TRBJ2-6; D tentatively fits TRBD1 or TRBD2 (5 bases each). The V gene's germline CDR1 is MNHEY and CDR2 SVGEGT. The CDR3 spans 17 residues.

This clonotype was picked up many times. V gene TRBV15 combines with J gene TRBJ2-1, with D tentatively TRBD1 (6 bases). Germline CDR1 and CDR2: LNHNV and YYDKDF (reference sequence). The V gene lost 0 bases and the J gene lost 4 bases, with 10 bases spanning the gap. This CDR3 spans 15 amino acids. CDR3 DNA sequence: TGTGCCACCAGCAGAGAGGGGACAAGATACAATGAGCAGTTCTTC. This sequence encodes CATSREGTRYNEQFF.

This clonotype was seen repeatedly, ten times or more. The chain recombines TRBV14 with TRBJ2-3; no firm D call. The CDR3 is 12 amino acids. V was pared by 1 base and J by 5 bases, with 4 bases between. Germline values: CDR1 SGHDN, CDR2 FVKESK. In DNA, the CDR3 is TGTGCCAGCAGCCAAGGCGTAGATACGCAGTATTTT. Its protein is CASSQGVDTQYF. Combining the CDR3 with reference TRBV14 and TRBJ2-3 gives the whole variable domain EAGVTQFPSHSVIEKGQTVTLRCDPISGHDNLYWYRRVMGKEIKFLLHFVKESKQDESGMPNNRFLAERTGGTYSTLKVQPAELEDSGVYFCASSQGVDTQYFGPGTRLTVL.

This clonotype was seen at least ten times. The chain recombines TRBV12-3 or TRBV12-4 with TRBJ2-7; 13 positions match TRBD2. Trimming cost V 5 bases and J 5 bases; bases outside gene matches: 3. This CDR3 region has 14 residues. In DNA form, the CDR3 reads TGTGCCAGCAGTACTAGCGGGGGGGCCGACGAGCAGTACTTC. Residues: CASSTSGGADEQYF.